The rows below give T cell receptor beta chains drawn from one sample of a study of shared clonotypes between healthy human individuals. Produced via immunoSEQ multiplex PCR; TCRdb's table is partial and in-frame only. In the table there are almost 700,000 clones, around 90% of which are singletons. Sequencing was done on a sample of naive CD8+ T cells sorted from blood. These receptor sequences come from a man between 25 and 39 years old in good health. Both conserved end residues are part of each CDR3. The order of the fields is CDR3 DNA, CDR3 protein, D gene, J gene, V gene. The D gene is left open where the match is weak.

TGTGCCAGCAGCCCTCTAGCGGGACCGACCTACGAGCAGTACTTC,CASSPLAGPTYEQYF,TRBD2,TRBJ2-7,TRBV28
TGTGCCAGCCCTCGAAGGGTGGATACGCAGTATTTT,CASPRRVDTQYF,.,TRBJ2-3,TRBV7-9
TGTGCCAGTAGCATTCCTCTAGCGGGCCCACTCAATGAGCAGTTCTTC,CASSIPLAGPLNEQFF,TRBD2,TRBJ2-1,TRBV19
TGTGCCAGCAGCTTGGGGACAGGGGTGTGGACCCAGTACTTC,CASSLGTGVWTQYF,TRBD1,TRBJ2-5,TRBV5-5
TGTGCCAGCACCATGGACATTAATCAGCCCCAGCATTTT,CASTMDINQPQHF,.,TRBJ1-5,TRBV27
TGTGCCATCACCCCCGGGGACAGGGGGTACACAGATACGCAGTATTTT,CAITPGDRGYTDTQYF,TRBD1,TRBJ2-3,TRBV10-3
TGTGCCAGCAGTTTTGCAAACGGGGAGTCCTACGAGCAGTACTTC,CASSFANGESYEQYF,.,TRBJ2-7,TRBV27
TGTGCCAGCAGCCAAGATCCGACAGGGAATTGGGACACCATATATTTT,CASSQDPTGNWDTIYF,TRBD1,TRBJ1-3,TRBV4-2
TGCAGCGTTGAAGAGGGGGCTGAGCAGCCCCAGCATTTT,CSVEEGAEQPQHF,.,TRBJ1-5,TRBV29-1
TGTGCCAGCAGTTTATCGAGCAGGGTTGATCAGCCCCAGCATTTT,CASSLSSRVDQPQHF,.,TRBJ1-5,TRBV27
TGTGCCAGCAGTGAGAGGCATCGGGACGAGCAGTACTTC,CASSERHRDEQYF,.,TRBJ2-7,TRBV6-4
TGTGCCAGCAGTCCACCTACTAGCGGGAGCGTCCACGAGCAGTACTTC,CASSPPTSGSVHEQYF,TRBD2,TRBJ2-7,TRBV27
TGTGCCAGCAGCCGGGACGTTGCCTACAATGAGCAGTTCTTC,CASSRDVAYNEQFF,.,TRBJ2-1,TRBV7-2
TGCAGCGTTGCTCCCGCCCTCGTCAACACTGAAGCTTTCTTT,CSVAPALVNTEAFF,.,TRBJ1-1,TRBV29-1
TGTGCCAGCTCACCAGAGAGCCGGGATTTCTCCTACGAGCAGTACTTC,CASSPESRDFSYEQYF,.,TRBJ2-7,TRBV18
TGTGCCAGCAGTGATGGGGAGCTGTTTTTT,CASSDGELFF,.,TRBJ2-2,TRBV6-1
TGTGCCAGCAGGGACGGGGTAACGGATTCCTACGAGCAGTACTTC,CASRDGVTDSYEQYF,.,TRBJ2-7,TRBV2
TGTGCCAGTAGTGTTGGGGTATTAGTCCACGAGCAGTACTTC,CASSVGVLVHEQYF,.,TRBJ2-7,TRBV19
TGTGCCAGCAGCGCGGACAGGGGGGAACGAGAGACCCAGTACTTC,CASSADRGERETQYF,TRBD1,TRBJ2-5,TRBV7-9
TGCAGCGTTGAAGGCGGGAAGAACACTGAAGCTTTCTTT,CSVEGGKNTEAFF,.,TRBJ1-1,TRBV29-1